Listed below are T cell receptor beta chains from one sample, sequenced in a study of T cell responses to AZD1222 COVID-19 vaccine. Here immunoSEQ multiplex PCR was the method, and the copy in TCRdb shows in-frame clones only, minus some. The sample lists about 150,000 clones; around nine tenths were seen once. The starting material was peripheral blood, obtained on day 0 of AZD1222 vaccination. The receptors derive from an adult in good health. CDR3s include the opening cysteine and the closing phenylalanine or tryptophan. A D gene is named only where the DNA matches it firmly. Size values are once, few and many counts, or a class for expanded clones, and some rows have none.

j_call v_call clone_size d_call cdr3_nt cdr3_aa
TRBJ1-5 TRBV19 NA TRBD1 TGTGCCAGTAGTATGGGACAGCGCAATCAGCCCCAGCATTTT CASSMGQRNQPQHF
TRBJ1-6 TRBV30 NA NA TGTGCCTGGAGTGTACAGCAGGAGAATTCACCCCTCCACTTT CAWSVQQENSPLHF
TRBJ2-3 TRBV6-5 NA NA TGTGCCAGCATTCCCCCAGGAGGGGCAGATACGCAGTATTTT CASIPPGGADTQYF
TRBJ2-3 TRBV30 NA TRBD2 TGTGCCCGTAGCGGGAGAGTCACAGATACGCAGTATTTT CARSGRVTDTQYF
TRBJ1-1 TRBV6-5 NA NA TGTGCCAGCACGGACTGGGACACTGAAGCTTTCTTT CASTDWDTEAFF
TRBJ2-3 TRBV7-8 once NA TGTGCCAGCAGCTTACTAGGTGTCCCGCAGTATTTT CASSLLGVPQYF
TRBJ2-3 TRBV6-4 NA NA TGTGCCAGCAGTGACCTCCCTTACTCTAGCACAGATACGCAGTATTTT CASSDLPYSSTDTQYF
TRBJ1-2 TRBV27 few NA TGTGCCAGCAGGGGCCAGGGCGGCTATGGCTACACCTTC CASRGQGGYGYTF
TRBJ2-1 TRBV6-5 NA NA TGTGCCAGCGGACGGGTGGGCTTGCCCAACAATGAGCAGTTCTTC CASGRVGLPNNEQFF
TRBJ2-5 TRBV5-4 NA TRBD2 TGTGCCAGCAGCTATACTTGGGGGGGAGGAGAGACCCAGTACTTC CASSYTWGGGETQYF
TRBJ2-1 TRBV6-2/TRBV6-3 NA TRBD2 TGTGCCAGCAGTACCGCTAGCGGGAGAATCAGTGAGCAGTTCTTC CASSTASGRISEQFF
TRBJ2-1 TRBV6-2/TRBV6-3 NA TRBD2 TGTGCCAGCAGCGGGGGACTAACGGGGAACTACAATGAGCAGTTCTTC CASSGGLTGNYNEQFF
TRBJ2-7 TRBV29-1 NA TRBD2 TGCAGCGCTGGACTAGCGGGAGCCGAGCAGTACTTC CSAGLAGAEQYF
TRBJ1-2 TRBV5-6 NA NA TGTGCCAGCAGCTTGGTAGCCGCTAACTATGGCTACACCTTC CASSLVAANYGYTF
TRBJ2-1 TRBV18 NA NA TGTGCCAGCCGCATAGGGGATGAGCAGTTCTTC CASRIGDEQFF
TRBJ1-4 TRBV6-2/TRBV6-3 NA NA TGTGCCAGCAGCTCCAGGGGAGGAGGTGAAAAACTGTTTTTT CASSSRGGGEKLFF
TRBJ2-3 TRBV19 NA NA TGTGCCAGTAGTCCCGTGACTGGCACAGATACGCAGTATTTT CASSPVTGTDTQYF
TRBJ2-6 TRBV6-2/TRBV6-3 NA NA TGTGCCAGCAGTTATAGTCGGGGGGCCAACGTCCTGACTTTC CASSYSRGANVLTF